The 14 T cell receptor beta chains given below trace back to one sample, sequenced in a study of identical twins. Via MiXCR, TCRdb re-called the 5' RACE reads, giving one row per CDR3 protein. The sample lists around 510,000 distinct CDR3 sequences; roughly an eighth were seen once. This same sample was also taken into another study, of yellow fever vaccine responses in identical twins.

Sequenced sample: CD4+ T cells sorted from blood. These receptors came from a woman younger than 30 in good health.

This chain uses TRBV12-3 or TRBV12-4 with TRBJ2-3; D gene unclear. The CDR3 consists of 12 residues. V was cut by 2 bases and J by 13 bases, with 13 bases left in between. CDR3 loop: CASSLKPSAEYF. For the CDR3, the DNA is TGTGCCAGCAGTTTAAAGCCCAGCGCCGAGTATTTT.

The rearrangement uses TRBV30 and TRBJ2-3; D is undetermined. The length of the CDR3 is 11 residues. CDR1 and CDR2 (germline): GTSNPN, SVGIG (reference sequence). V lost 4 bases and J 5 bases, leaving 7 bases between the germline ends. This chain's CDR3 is CAWTPGDTQYF. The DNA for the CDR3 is TGTGCCTGGACCCCGGGAGATACGCAGTATTTT.

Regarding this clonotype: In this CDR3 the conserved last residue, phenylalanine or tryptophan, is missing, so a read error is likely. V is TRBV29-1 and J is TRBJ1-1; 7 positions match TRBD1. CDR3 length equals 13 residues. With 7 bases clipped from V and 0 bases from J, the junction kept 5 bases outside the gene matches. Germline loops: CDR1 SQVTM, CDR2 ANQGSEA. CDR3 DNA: TGCAGCGACTGGAGGGGGCTGAACACTGAAGCTTTCCTT. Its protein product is CSDWRGLNTEAFL.

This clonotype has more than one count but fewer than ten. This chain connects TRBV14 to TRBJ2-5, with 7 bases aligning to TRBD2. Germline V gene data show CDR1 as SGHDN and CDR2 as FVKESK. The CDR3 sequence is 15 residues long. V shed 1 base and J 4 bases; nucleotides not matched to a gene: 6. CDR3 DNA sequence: TGTGCCAGCAGCCAAGCCCGCGAGCGGGGAGAGACCCAGTACTTC. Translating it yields CASSQARERGETQYF.

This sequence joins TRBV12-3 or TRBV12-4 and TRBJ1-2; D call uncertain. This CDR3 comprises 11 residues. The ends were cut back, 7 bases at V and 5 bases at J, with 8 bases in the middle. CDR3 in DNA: TGTGCCAGCAAAGGTGGATATGGCTACACCTTC. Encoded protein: CASKGGYGYTF.

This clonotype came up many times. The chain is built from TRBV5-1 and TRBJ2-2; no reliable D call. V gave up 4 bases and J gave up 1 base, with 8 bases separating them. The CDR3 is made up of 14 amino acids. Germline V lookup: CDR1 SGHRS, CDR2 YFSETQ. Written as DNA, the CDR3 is TGCGCCAGCAGCCCAGACCTGAACACCGGGGAGCTGTTTTTT. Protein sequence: CASSPDLNTGELFF.

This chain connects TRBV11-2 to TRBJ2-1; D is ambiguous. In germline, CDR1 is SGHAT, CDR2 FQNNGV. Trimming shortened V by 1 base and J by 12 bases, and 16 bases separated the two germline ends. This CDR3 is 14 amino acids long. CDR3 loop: CASSLVVVSSGQFF. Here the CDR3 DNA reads TGTGCCAGCAGCTTAGTAGTGGTTAGCTCTGGGCAGTTCTTC.

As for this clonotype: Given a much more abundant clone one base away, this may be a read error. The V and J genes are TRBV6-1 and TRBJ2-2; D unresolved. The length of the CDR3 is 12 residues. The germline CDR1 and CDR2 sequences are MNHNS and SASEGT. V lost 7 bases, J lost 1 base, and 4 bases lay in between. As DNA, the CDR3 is TGTGCCAGCACACGGAACACCGGGGAGCTGTTTTTT. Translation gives CASTRNTGELFF.

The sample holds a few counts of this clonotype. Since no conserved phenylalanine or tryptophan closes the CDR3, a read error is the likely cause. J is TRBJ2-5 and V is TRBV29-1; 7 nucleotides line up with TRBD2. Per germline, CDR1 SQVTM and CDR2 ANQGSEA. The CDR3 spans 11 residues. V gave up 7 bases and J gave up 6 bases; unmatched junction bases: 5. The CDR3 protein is CSAGGVQTQYS. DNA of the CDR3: TGCAGCGCTGGGGGGGTTCAGACCCAGTACTCC.

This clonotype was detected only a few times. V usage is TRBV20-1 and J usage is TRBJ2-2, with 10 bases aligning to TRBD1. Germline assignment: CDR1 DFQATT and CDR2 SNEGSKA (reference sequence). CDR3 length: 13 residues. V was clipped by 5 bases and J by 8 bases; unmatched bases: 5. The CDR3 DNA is TGCAGTGCTCGGACAGGGGGTGTAGGGGAGCTGTTTTTT. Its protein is CSARTGGVGELFF.

CDR3 in DNA: TGTGCCAGCAGCCGTAAAGGGACTAGCGGGAGTGTCGGGGAGCTGTTTTTT. Its protein is CASSRKGTSGSVGELFF. This sequence joins TRBV7-9 and TRBJ2-2; 14 positions match TRBD2. The V segment lost 5 bases and the J segment 7 bases; nucleotides outside the gene matches: 9. The germline V gene encodes CDR1 SEHNR and CDR2 FQNEAQ (reference sequence). The CDR3 loop spans 17 amino acids.

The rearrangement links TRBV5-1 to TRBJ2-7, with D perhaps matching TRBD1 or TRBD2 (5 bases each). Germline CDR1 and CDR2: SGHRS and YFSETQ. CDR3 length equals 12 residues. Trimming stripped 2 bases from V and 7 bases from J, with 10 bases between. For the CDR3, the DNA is TGCGCCAGCAGCTTAGGGACCACGGAGCAGTACTTC. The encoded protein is CASSLGTTEQYF. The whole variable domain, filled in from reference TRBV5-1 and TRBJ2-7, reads KAGVTQTPRYLIKTRGQQVTLSCSPISGHRSVSWYQQTPGQGLQFLFEYFSETQRNKGNFPGRFSGRQFSNSRSEMNVSTLELGDSALYLCASSLGTTEQYFGPGTRLTVT.

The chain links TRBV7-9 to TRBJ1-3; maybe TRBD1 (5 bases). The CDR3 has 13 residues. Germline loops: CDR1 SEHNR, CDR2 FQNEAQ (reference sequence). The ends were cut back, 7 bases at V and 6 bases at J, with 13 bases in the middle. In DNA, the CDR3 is TGTGCCAGCACCGAACTAGGGGAAAACACCATATATTTT. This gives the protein CASTELGENTIYF.

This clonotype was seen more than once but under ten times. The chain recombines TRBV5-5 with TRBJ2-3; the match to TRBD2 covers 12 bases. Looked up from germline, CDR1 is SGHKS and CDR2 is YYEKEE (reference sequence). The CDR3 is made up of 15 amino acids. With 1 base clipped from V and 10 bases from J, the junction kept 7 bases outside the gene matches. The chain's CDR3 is CASSLLASGGAAQYF. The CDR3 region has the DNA TGTGCCAGCAGCTTGTTGGCTAGCGGGGGGGCCGCGCAGTATTTT.